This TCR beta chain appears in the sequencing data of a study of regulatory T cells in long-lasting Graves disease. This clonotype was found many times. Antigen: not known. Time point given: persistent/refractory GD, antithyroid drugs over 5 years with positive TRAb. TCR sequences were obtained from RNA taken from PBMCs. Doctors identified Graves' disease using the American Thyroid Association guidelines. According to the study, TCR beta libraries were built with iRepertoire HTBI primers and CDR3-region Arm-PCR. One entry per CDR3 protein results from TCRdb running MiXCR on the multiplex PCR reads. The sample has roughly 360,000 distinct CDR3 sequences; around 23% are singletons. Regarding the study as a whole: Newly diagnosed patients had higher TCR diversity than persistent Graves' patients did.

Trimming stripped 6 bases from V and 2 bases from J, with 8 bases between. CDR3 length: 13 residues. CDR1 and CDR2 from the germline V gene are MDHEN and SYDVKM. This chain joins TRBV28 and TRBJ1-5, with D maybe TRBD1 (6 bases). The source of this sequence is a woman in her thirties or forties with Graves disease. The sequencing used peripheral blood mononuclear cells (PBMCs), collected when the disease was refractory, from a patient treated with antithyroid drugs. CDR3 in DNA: TGTGCCAGCAGGGACAGAGGCAATCAGCCCCAGCATTTT. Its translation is CASRDRGNQPQHF. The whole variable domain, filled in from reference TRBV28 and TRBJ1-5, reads DVKVTQSSRYLVKRTGEKVFLECVQDMDHENMFWYRQDPGLGLRLIYFSYDVKMKEKGDIPEGYSVSREKKERFSLILESASTNQTSMYLCASRDRGNQPQHFGDGTRLSIL.